One sample yielded the 16 T cell receptor beta chains listed below, sequenced in a study of human T cells and chemical hapten exposure. MiXCR, run by TCRdb on the RACE reads, gives a single entry per CDR3 protein. The sample holds 62,000 or so distinct CDR3 sequences; 11% are singletons and the top ten take roughly 2.1%. The time point is: patch test 3, about 24 weeks after DPC sensitization. The treatment is: therapeutic diphenylcyclopropenone sensitization with weekly scalp DPC. The specimen was whole blood, collected in connection with sensitization to the hapten diphenylcyclopropenone (DPC). Receptor source: a woman under 40 with alopecia areata. Some clones in this sample may be carry-over from other donors' samples.

In its sample, this clonotype was seen a few times. J is TRBJ2-2 and V is TRBV2; the D gene is possibly TRBD2 (5 bases). There are 15 residues in the CDR3. Looked up from germline, CDR1 is SNHLY and CDR2 is FYNNEI. Trimming took 3 bases from V and 1 from J, leaving 9 bases between them. The CDR3, as DNA: TGTGCCAGCAGTGACGACGGACTGAACACCGGGGAGCTGTTTTTT. Protein sequence: CASSDDGLNTGELFF.

This clonotype was detected ten times or more. The chain uses TRBV12-3 or TRBV12-4 and TRBJ2-3; a possible D gene is TRBD2 (6 bases). The V end lost 2 bases, the J end lost 0 bases, and 15 bases lay between the germline ends. The CDR3 covers 17 residues. This CDR3 is CASSLWDWISSTDTQYF. The CDR3 DNA reads as TGTGCCAGCAGTTTATGGGACTGGATTTCTAGCACAGATACGCAGTATTTT.

In this sample, this clonotype turned up many times. This chain uses TRBV19 with TRBJ1-2, with 8 bases fitting TRBD1. Looked up from germline, CDR1 is LNHDA and CDR2 is SQIVND (reference sequence). The CDR3 length is 15 residues. V dropped 4 bases and J dropped 4; count of bases not matched to a gene: 8. The CDR3 nucleotides are TGTGCCAGTAGTAGACAGGGGCCGCAGATCTATGGCTACACCTTC. Its protein product is CASSRQGPQIYGYTF.

In this sample, this clonotype turned up a few times. This sequence joins TRBV12-3 or TRBV12-4 and TRBJ2-1; the match to TRBD1 covers 7 bases. The V segment lost 6 bases and the J segment 3 bases; nucleotides outside the gene matches: 8. The CDR3 has 15 amino acids. The CDR3 here is CASRPQGVHYNEQFF. Written as DNA, the CDR3 is TGTGCCAGCAGACCTCAGGGGGTGCACTACAATGAGCAGTTCTTC.

This clonotype was picked up many times. The genes are TRBV7-9 and TRBJ1-2; the match to TRBD1 covers 8 bases. The junction had 4 bases not matched to a gene; V was cut back by 6 bases and J by 4 bases. The germline V gene encodes CDR1 SEHNR and CDR2 FQNEAQ (reference sequence). This CDR3 has 13 residues. The CDR3 loop is CASRQGAIYGYTF. The CDR3 bases are TGTGCCAGCAGGCAGGGGGCAATCTATGGCTACACCTTC. Filled out from reference TRBV7-9 and TRBJ1-2, the complete variable domain reads DTGVSQNPRHKITKRGQNVTFRCDPISEHNRLYWYRQTLGQGPEFLTYFQNEAQLEKSRLLSDRFSAERPKGSFSTLEIQRTEQGDSAMYLCASRQGAIYGYTFGSGTRLTVV.

On this clonotype itself: At one of its ends the junction is not consistent with the germline gene, which may arise from a read error. This sequence joins TRBV18 and TRBJ2-7, with D perhaps TRBD1 (5 bases). The CDR3 contains 15 residues. Per germline, CDR1 KGHSH and CDR2 LQKENI. The CDR3 protein is CAGSPAGIGAHEQYF. The CDR3 bases are TGTGCCGGCTCACCGGCAGGGATCGGAGCCCACGAGCAGTACTTC. The whole variable domain, remainder taken from reference TRBV18 and TRBJ2-7, is NAGVMQNPRHLVRRRGQEARLRCSPMKGHSHVYWYRQLPEEGLKFMVYLQKENIIDESGMPKERFSAEFPKEGPSILRIQQVVRGDSAAYFCAGSPAGIGAHEQYFGPGTRLTVT.

The V and J genes are TRBV7-2 and TRBJ1-6; a weak D match, TRBD1 (5 bases). The germline V gene has CDR1 SGHTA and CDR2 FQGNSA. The CDR3 consists of 14 residues. V lost 4 bases, J lost 8 bases, and 12 bases lay in between. The CDR3 loop reads CASSYQGLYSPLHF. The CDR3, as DNA: TGTGCCAGCAGCTATCAGGGATTGTATTCACCCCTCCACTTT.

This clonotype was recorded at least ten times. V usage is TRBV20-1 and J usage is TRBJ2-2, with D perhaps TRBD1 (6 bases). V was pared by 4 bases and J by 5 bases, with 11 bases between. Germline loops: CDR1 DFQATT, CDR2 SNEGSKA (reference sequence). The CDR3 totals 13 residues. This chain's CDR3 is CSATGALTGELFF. As DNA, the CDR3 is TGCAGTGCTACAGGGGCGCTGACCGGGGAGCTGTTTTTT.

The chain recombines TRBV12-3 or TRBV12-4 with TRBJ1-1; D gene uncertain. The V end was cut by 6 bases, the J end by 3 bases, with 14 bases between. The CDR3 is made up of 14 amino acids. CDR3 DNA: TGTGCCAGCAGGCCGAACAGCGGGTACACTGAAGCTTTCTTT. This gives the protein CASRPNSGYTEAFF.

This clonotype was counted between two and nine times. The V and J genes are TRBV15 and TRBJ1-4; D is undetermined. V was shortened by 0 bases and J by 8 bases, with 10 bases between the two germline ends. CDR1 is LNHNV, CDR2 YYDKDF, per germline (reference sequence). This CDR3 is built from 14 residues. The CDR3 DNA reads as TGTGCCACCAGCAGAGATTTGGGGAGGGAAAAACTGTTTTTT. Encoded protein: CATSRDLGREKLFF.

This clonotype appeared a few times. The rearrangement uses TRBV6-5 and TRBJ2-7; 11 nucleotides agree with TRBD2. J was trimmed by 0 bases and V by 6 bases; bases with no gene match: 4. CDR3 length: 15 residues. Germline CDR1 reads MNHEY; CDR2 reads SVGAGI. CDR3 protein: CASSWTSGPSYEQYF. CDR3 nucleotides: TGTGCCAGCAGCTGGACTAGCGGGCCCTCCTACGAGCAGTACTTC.

The chain has TRBV27 and TRBJ2-2; TRBD2 matches at 14 bases. CDR3 length: 15 residues. Looked up from germline, CDR1 is MNHEY and CDR2 is SMNVEV (reference sequence). V shed 7 bases, J shed 6 bases, and the junction held 4 bases outside the gene matches. This CDR3 reads CASTRGLAGAGELFF. The CDR3, as DNA: TGTGCCAGCACTCGGGGACTAGCGGGAGCCGGGGAGCTGTTTTTT.

CDR3 bases: TGTGCCAGCAGCTTAGAGGGATTGAAAAGCTCCTACAATGAGCAGTTCTTC. Its protein is CASSLEGLKSSYNEQFF. The chain carries TRBV7-9 and TRBJ2-1; D unclear. Germline CDR1 and CDR2: SEHNR and FQNEAQ (reference sequence). The CDR3 is 17 amino acids. V lost 1 base and J lost 0, with 13 bases in between.

This clonotype was counted a few times. The chain has TRBV14 and TRBJ1-6; the D is unclear. The ends were cut back, 2 bases at V and 12 bases at J, with 8 bases in the middle. The CDR3 has 12 residues. The germline V gene has CDR1 SGHDN and CDR2 FVKESK. CDR3 sequence: CASSQPPGPLHF. CDR3 nucleotides: TGTGCCAGCAGCCAACCACCGGGACCCCTCCACTTT.

This clonotype was counted only a few times. This chain links TRBV5-4 with TRBJ1-1; D unclear. Germline V gives CDR1 SGHNT, CDR2 YYREEE (reference sequence). This CDR3 is built from 14 residues. Trimming shortened V by 0 bases and J by 5 bases, and 11 bases separated the two germline ends. DNA of the CDR3: TGTGCCAGCAGCTTGGCAGGATTGGGGACTGAAGCTTTCTTT. Translating it yields CASSLAGLGTEAFF.

V and J are TRBV29-1 and TRBJ1-1, with 7 bases aligning to TRBD1. Germline V gives CDR1 SQVTM, CDR2 ANQGSEA. CDR3 length equals 14 residues. J was trimmed by 7 bases and V by 3 bases; bases with no gene match: 11. The CDR3 loop is CSVEWSGGGVEAFF. DNA for the CDR3: TGCAGCGTTGAGTGGTCAGGGGGTGGTGTTGAAGCTTTCTTT.